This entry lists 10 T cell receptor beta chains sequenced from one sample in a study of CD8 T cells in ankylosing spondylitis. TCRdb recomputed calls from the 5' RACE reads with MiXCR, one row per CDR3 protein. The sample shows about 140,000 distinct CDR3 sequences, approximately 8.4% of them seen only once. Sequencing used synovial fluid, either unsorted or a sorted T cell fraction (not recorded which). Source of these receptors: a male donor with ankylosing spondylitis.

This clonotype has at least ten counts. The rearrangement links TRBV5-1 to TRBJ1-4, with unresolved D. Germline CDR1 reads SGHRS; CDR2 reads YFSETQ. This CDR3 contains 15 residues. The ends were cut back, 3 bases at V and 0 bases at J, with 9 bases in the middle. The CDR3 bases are TGCGCCAGCAGCTACCAAGCCGCAACTAATGAAAAACTGTTTTTT. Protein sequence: CASSYQAATNEKLFF.

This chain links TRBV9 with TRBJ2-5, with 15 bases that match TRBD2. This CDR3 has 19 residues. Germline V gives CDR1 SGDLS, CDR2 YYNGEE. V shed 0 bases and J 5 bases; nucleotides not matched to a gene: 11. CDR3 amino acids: CASSVVGLAGGPLKETQYF. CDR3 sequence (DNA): TGTGCCAGCAGCGTAGTAGGACTAGCGGGAGGGCCCCTGAAGGAGACCCAGTACTTC.

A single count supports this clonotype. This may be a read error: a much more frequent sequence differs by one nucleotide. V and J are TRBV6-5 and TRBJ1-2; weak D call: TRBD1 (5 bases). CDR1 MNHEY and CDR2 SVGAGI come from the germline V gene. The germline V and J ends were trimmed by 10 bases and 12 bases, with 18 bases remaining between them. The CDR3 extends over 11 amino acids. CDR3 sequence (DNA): TGTGCCATAGAGGGTGGGGGAGGCCACACCTTC. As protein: CAIEGGGGHTF.

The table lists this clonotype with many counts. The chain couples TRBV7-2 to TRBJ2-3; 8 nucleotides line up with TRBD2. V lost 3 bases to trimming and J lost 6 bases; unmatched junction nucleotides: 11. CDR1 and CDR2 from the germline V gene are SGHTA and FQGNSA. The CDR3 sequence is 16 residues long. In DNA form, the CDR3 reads TGTGCCAGCAGCTTCGGCACCGGGGGGGGCGCGGATACGCAGTATTTT. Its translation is CASSFGTGGGADTQYF.

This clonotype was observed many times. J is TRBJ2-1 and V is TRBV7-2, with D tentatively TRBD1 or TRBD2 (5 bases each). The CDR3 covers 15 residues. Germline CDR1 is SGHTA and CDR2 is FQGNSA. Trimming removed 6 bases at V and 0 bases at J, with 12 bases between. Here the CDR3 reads CASSPGPSSYNEQFF. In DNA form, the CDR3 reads TGTGCCAGCAGTCCGGGGCCTAGCTCCTACAATGAGCAGTTCTTC. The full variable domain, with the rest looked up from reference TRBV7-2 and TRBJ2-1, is GAGVSQSPSNKVTEKGKDVELRCDPISGHTALYWYRQSLGQGLEFLIYFQGNSAPDKSGLPSDRFSAERTGGSVSTLTIQRTQQEDSAVYLCASSPGPSSYNEQFFGPGTRLTVL.

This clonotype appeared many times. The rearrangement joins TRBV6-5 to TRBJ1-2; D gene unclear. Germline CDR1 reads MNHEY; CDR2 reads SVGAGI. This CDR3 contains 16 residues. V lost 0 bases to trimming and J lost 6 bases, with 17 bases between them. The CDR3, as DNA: TGTGCCAGCAGTTACTCGGGTCCGGCAGGAAGAAATGGCTACACCTTC. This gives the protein CASSYSGPAGRNGYTF.

The DNA of the CDR3 is TGTGCCAGCAGACCAACAGGGGTCGGGGCCAACGTCCTGACTTTC. This sequence encodes CASRPTGVGANVLTF. The chain recombines TRBV6-1 with TRBJ2-6, with TRBD1 identical over 7 bases. Germline CDR1 MNHNS, CDR2 SASEGT. With 6 bases clipped from V and 4 bases from J, the junction kept 6 bases outside the gene matches. There are 15 residues in the CDR3.

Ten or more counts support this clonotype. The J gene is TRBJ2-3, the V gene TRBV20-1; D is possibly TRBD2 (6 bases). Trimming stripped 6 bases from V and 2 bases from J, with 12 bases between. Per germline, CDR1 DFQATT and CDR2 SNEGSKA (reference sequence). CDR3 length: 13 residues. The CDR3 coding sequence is TGCAGTGCCTACCCGGGAGTCACAGATACGCAGTATTTT. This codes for CSAYPGVTDTQYF.

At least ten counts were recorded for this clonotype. The CDR3 sequence: CASSHNLGEINEQFF. The CDR3 bases are TGCGCCAGCAGCCACAACCTAGGCGAGATCAATGAGCAGTTCTTC. The chain links TRBV4-1 to TRBJ2-1; D is unresolved. V was pared by 3 bases and J by 6 bases, with 15 bases between. In germline, CDR1 is MGHRA, CDR2 YSYEKL. This CDR3 spans 15 amino acids.

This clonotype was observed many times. Written as DNA, the CDR3 is TGCAGTGCTCTGAAGTACAATGAGCAGTTCTTC. This sequence encodes CSALKYNEQFF. The chain links TRBV20-1 to TRBJ2-1; D is undetermined. The CDR3 has 11 residues. Germline V gene lookup returns CDR1 DFQATT and CDR2 SNEGSKA (reference sequence). V lost 5 bases and J 4 bases, leaving 6 bases between the germline ends.